The rows below give T cell receptor beta chains drawn from one sample of a study of T cells in localized non-small cell lung cancer. Some clones are missing from TCRdb's copy, which holds only in-frame ones; the method was immunoSEQ multiplex PCR. The sample consists of fewer than 1,500 clones, about 35% of them appearing once. Sequenced material: normal lung tissue next to the tumor, taken before any cancer treatment. Receptors originate from a male donor at least 60 years old with stage I squamous cell lung carcinoma. The CDR3 runs from the conserved cysteine through the conserved F or W. The D gene is left open where the match is weak. Clone size appears in some rows only: once, few, many, or a class for an expanded clone.

clone size: few
D gene: TRBD1
V gene: TRBV9
J gene: TRBJ2-2
CDR3 protein: CASSPQGTATGELFF
CDR3 DNA: TGTGCCAGCAGCCCCCAAGGGACAGCCACCGGGGAGCTGTTTTTT

clone size: few
D gene: .
V gene: TRBV6-8
J gene: TRBJ1-4
CDR3 protein: CASAASATNEKLFF
CDR3 DNA: TGTGCCAGCGCGGCCTCGGCAACTAATGAAAAACTGTTTTTT

clone size: medium-sized
D gene: .
V gene: TRBV6-8
J gene: TRBJ1-5
CDR3 protein: CASSLGPQPQHF
CDR3 DNA: TGTGCCAGCAGTCTAGGTCCTCAGCCCCAGCATTTT

clone size: .
D gene: .
V gene: TRBV11-3
J gene: TRBJ1-5
CDR3 protein: CASSWAGGLDQPQHF
CDR3 DNA: TGTGCCAGCAGCTGGGCGGGGGGGTTAGATCAGCCCCAGCATTTT

clone size: few
D gene: .
V gene: TRBV7-7
J gene: TRBJ2-2
CDR3 protein: CASSQPGSNTGELFF
CDR3 DNA: TGTGCCAGCAGCCAGCCGGGATCGAACACCGGGGAGCTGTTTTTT

clone size: few
D gene: .
V gene: TRBV5-1
J gene: TRBJ2-3
CDR3 protein: CASSLLLSTDTQYF
CDR3 DNA: TGCGCCAGCAGCTTGCTCCTCTCCACAGATACGCAGTATTTT

clone size: .
D gene: TRBD1
V gene: TRBV12-5
J gene: TRBJ2-7
CDR3 protein: CASGLGRTGGDEQYF
CDR3 DNA: TGTGCTAGTGGTTTAGGTCGGACAGGGGGCGACGAGCAGTACTTC

clone size: .
D gene: TRBD1
V gene: TRBV5-1
J gene: TRBJ2-2
CDR3 protein: CASSLEGTDYTGELFF
CDR3 DNA: TGCGCCAGCAGCTTGGAGGGGACAGATTACACCGGGGAGCTGTTTTTT

clone size: .
D gene: TRBD1
V gene: TRBV18
J gene: TRBJ2-1
CDR3 protein: CASSQDSTGGSNEQFF
CDR3 DNA: TGTGCCAGCTCACAAGATTCGACAGGGGGTTCAAATGAGCAGTTCTTC

clone size: few
D gene: .
V gene: TRBV4-1
J gene: TRBJ1-2
CDR3 protein: CASSQGGYGRSYGYTF
CDR3 DNA: TGCGCCAGCAGCCAAGGGGGTTATGGGCGAAGCTATGGCTACACCTTC